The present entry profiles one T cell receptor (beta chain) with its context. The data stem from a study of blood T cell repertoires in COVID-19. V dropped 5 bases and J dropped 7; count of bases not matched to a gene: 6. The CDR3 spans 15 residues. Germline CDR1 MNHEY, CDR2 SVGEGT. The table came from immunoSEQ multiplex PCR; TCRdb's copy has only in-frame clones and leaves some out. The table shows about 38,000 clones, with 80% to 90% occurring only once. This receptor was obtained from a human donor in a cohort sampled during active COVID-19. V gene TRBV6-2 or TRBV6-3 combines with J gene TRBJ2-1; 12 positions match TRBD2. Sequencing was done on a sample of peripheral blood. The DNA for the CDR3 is TGTGCCAGCAGTACTGGACTAGCGGGGACTAATGAGCAGTTCTTC. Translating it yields CASSTGLAGTNEQFF.